This T cell receptor beta chain was found in a study of Ad26.COV2.S vaccination and SARS-CoV-2 variants. At the level of the study: Each vaccinee took Ad26.COV2.S intramuscularly, once or twice 56 days apart.

The sample holds one count of this clone. The table came from immunoSEQ multiplex PCR; TCRdb's copy has only in-frame clones and leaves some out. The table records about 350,000 clones, approximately 90% of them present only once. Treatment: around 19 received Ad26.COV2.S at low or high dose, single or two shots; 5 received placebo; per-sample allocation not given. The samples date from day 63 after the first vaccine or placebo injection. In germline, CDR1 is MNHEY, CDR2 SVGEGT. Trimming shortened V by 0 bases and J by 8 bases, and 10 bases separated the two germline ends. The CDR3 runs to 13 residues.

This chain links TRBV6-2 or TRBV6-3 with TRBJ1-2; TRBD1 is a possible D gene (5 bases). The origin of this receptor is a person between 18 and 59 years old who received the Ad26.COV2.S COVID-19 vaccine or a placebo. Specimen: peripheral blood, collected in a trial of Ad26.COV2.S vaccine versus placebo. The CDR3 reads CASSYSDWGGYTF. CDR3 bases: TGTGCCAGCAGTTACTCGGACTGGGGCGGCTACACCTTC.